This is a list of T cell receptor beta chains from one sample in a study of TIL therapy for anti-PD-1-resistant metastatic lung cancer. The protocol was immunoSEQ multiplex PCR, while the TCRdb copy is restricted to in-frame clones and leaves out a portion. The data hold tens of thousands of clones, with roughly 66% observed a single time. The sequencing here drew on blood, taken at baseline. The receptors come from a person between 30 and 80 years old with non-small cell lung cancer. CDR3s include the opening cysteine and the closing phenylalanine or tryptophan. A D gene is named only where the DNA matches it firmly. Clone size is given for some rows only: seen once, a few or many times, or a class if the clone is expanded.

D gene	V gene	J gene	clone size	CDR3 DNA	CDR3 protein
NA	TRBV11-3	TRBJ2-6	NA	TGTGCCAGCCGGAGGGGGGGACCTGGGGCCAACGTCCTGACTTTC	CASRRGGPGANVLTF
TRBD1	TRBV19	TRBJ1-1	NA	TGTGCCAGTAGTATGGACAGGGGGCAAAACACTGAAGCTTTCTTT	CASSMDRGQNTEAFF
TRBD1	TRBV14	TRBJ2-1	NA	TGTGCCAGCAGCTCCTATAGGACAGGGAGGAATGAGCAGTTCTTC	CASSSYRTGRNEQFF
NA	TRBV5-1	TRBJ1-2	NA	TGCGCCAGCAGGGCGGCAGGGTATGGCTACACCTTC	CASRAAGYGYTF
NA	TRBV7-9	TRBJ1-4	NA	TGTGCCAGCAGCTTAGCCGGGGCTACATCGAGAGAAAAACTGTTTTTT	CASSLAGATSREKLFF
NA	TRBV7-9	TRBJ2-2	NA	TGTGCCAGCAGCTTCAGTCAGGGGCTGAACACCGGGGAGCTGTTTTTT	CASSFSQGLNTGELFF
TRBD2	TRBV6-5	TRBJ2-3	NA	TGTGCCAGCAGTTACTCGACCCCCGGGAGGGCAGATACGCAGTATTTT	CASSYSTPGRADTQYF
NA	TRBV10-3	TRBJ1-5	NA	TGTGCCATCAGTGAGCGGGGACTGTTTCCCCACTCCTTAAATCAGCCCCAGCATTTT	CAISERGLFPHSLNQPQHF
NA	TRBV2	TRBJ1-2	NA	TGTGCCAGCAGCCGGAACAGGGATGGCTACACCTTC	CASSRNRDGYTF
TRBD1	TRBV2	TRBJ2-3	few	TGTGCAGATGGGACAGTTTACACAGATACGCAGTATTTT	CADGTVYTDTQYF
NA	TRBV6-5	TRBJ2-3	NA	TGTGCCAGCAGCTCTCGGGCAGATACGCAGTATTTT	CASSSRADTQYF
TRBD1	TRBV2	TRBJ2-7	few	TGTGCCAGCAGTAGACCGGGACAGGGGAGTTACGAGCAGTACTTC	CASSRPGQGSYEQYF
NA	TRBV7-9	TRBJ1-2	NA	TGTGCCAGCCAAGAGGTTTTAAACTATGGCTACACCTTC	CASQEVLNYGYTF
TRBD2	TRBV2	TRBJ2-5	NA	TGTGCCAGCAGTGAACTACGGGGGGTTGGGGAGACCCAGTACTTC	CASSELRGVGETQYF
NA	TRBV2	TRBJ1-2	NA	TGTGCCAGCAGCTCGGACAGTATAGCGGGCTACACCTTC	CASSSDSIAGYTF
TRBD2	TRBV5-1	TRBJ2-1	NA	TGCGCCAGCAGCTTGAGGACTAGCGGGGGGGCCTCCACGTACAATGAGCAGTTCTTC	CASSLRTSGGASTYNEQFF
TRBD1	TRBV5-1	TRBJ1-1	NA	TGCGCCAGTACTGAGGGGGCGGAGGGCACTGAAGCTTTCTTT	CASTEGAEGTEAFF
NA	TRBV27	TRBJ1-1	few	TGTGCCAGCAGTTTATGGCGGAACACTGAAGCTTTCTTT	CASSLWRNTEAFF
NA	TRBV19	TRBJ2-6	few	TGTGCCAGTTTGGCGGGATCTGGGGCCAACGTCCTGACTTTC	CASLAGSGANVLTF
TRBD2	TRBV11-2	TRBJ2-5	NA	TGTGCCAGCAGCCCTTTTGGGGGTAGCGGGCGACAAGAGACCCAGTACTTC	CASSPFGGSGRQETQYF
NA	TRBV2	TRBJ1-1	few	TGTGCCAGCAGCCCCTCCTGGGTGTTGAACACTGAAGCTTTCTTT	CASSPSWVLNTEAFF
NA	TRBV28	TRBJ2-7	few	TGTGCCAGCAGCTTAACCGGGACCAACTACGAGCAGTACTTC	CASSLTGTNYEQYF
TRBD2	TRBV5-1	TRBJ2-1	NA	TGCGCCAGCAGCGTTGGACTAGCGGGAGGGAATGAGCAGTTCTTC	CASSVGLAGGNEQFF
NA	TRBV5-1	TRBJ1-2	NA	TGCGCCAGCAATCGGGGCGGATTGGGGGACATTAACTATGGCTACACCTTC	CASNRGGLGDINYGYTF
NA	TRBV5-8	TRBJ2-6	NA	TGTGCCAGCAGCTACCCTGGGGCCAACGTCCTGACTTTC	CASSYPGANVLTF
NA	TRBV5-4	TRBJ1-1	medium-sized	TGTGCCAGCAGCTCCGCTCGGGTCGAACGGAACACTGAAGCTTTCTTT	CASSSARVERNTEAFF
NA	TRBV2	TRBJ2-7	few	TGTGCCAGCAGTCGACCCCGGACGGAGAGTCGCTACGAGCAGTACTTC	CASSRPRTESRYEQYF
TRBD2	TRBV6-5	TRBJ2-5	NA	TGTGCCAGCAGTTCGCGGACTAGCGGGAGAAGAGAGACCCAGTACTTC	CASSSRTSGRRETQYF
TRBD1	TRBV5-3	TRBJ2-6	NA	TGTGCCAGAAGCCGTCAGGGGGCTGGGGCCAACGTCCTGACTTTC	CARSRQGAGANVLTF
NA	TRBV27	TRBJ2-2	NA	TGTGCCAGCAGTCCTCCCGGGACCGGCCCAACCGGGGAGCTGTTTTTT	CASSPPGTGPTGELFF
NA	TRBV5-1	TRBJ2-3	once	TGCGCCAGCAGCTTGTTACAGGGAGGTACAGATACGCAGTATTTT	CASSLLQGGTDTQYF
TRBD1	TRBV4-2	TRBJ1-6	NA	TGTGCCAGCAAGGGGGGGAGGACAGGGCTTAATTCACCCCTCCACTTT	CASKGGRTGLNSPLHF
TRBD2	TRBV5-4	TRBJ2-3	NA	TGTGCCAGCAGCTTGGGGCGGGAGGGGACAGATACGCAGTATTTT	CASSLGREGTDTQYF
NA	TRBV20-1	TRBJ2-7	NA	TGCAGTGCTGCCGCGGCAGGAGAGCAGTACTTC	CSAAAAGEQYF
NA	TRBV5-1	TRBJ2-5	NA	TGCGCCAGCAGCTTAGGGACTGGCGCTACGGAAGAGACCCAGTACTTC	CASSLGTGATEETQYF
NA	TRBV28	TRBJ1-5	NA	TGTGCCAGCAGTCTCCCGACAGGCGACGATCTGCCCCAGCATTTT	CASSLPTGDDLPQHF
TRBD1	TRBV19	TRBJ1-2	NA	TGTGCCAGTAGTAATCCGGGACAGAGAGCTAACTATGGCTACACCTTC	CASSNPGQRANYGYTF
NA	TRBV5-1	TRBJ2-7	NA	TGCGCCAGCAGCTTGGTTCTGCAAACCTACGAGCAGTACTTC	CASSLVLQTYEQYF
NA	TRBV19	TRBJ2-7	NA	TGTGCCAGTAGTCCCTGGGACTCTACCTACGAGCAGTACTTC	CASSPWDSTYEQYF
TRBD1	TRBV27	TRBJ1-2	NA	TGTGCCAGCAGTCTAAAGACAGGGGTTGGGGGCTACACCTTC	CASSLKTGVGGYTF